One T cell receptor (beta chain) is described in this entry. Its antigen is unidentified. The data originate from a study of post-analysis software for immune sequencing data. Findings and limits, study-wide: TRBV segments more frequent in patients than in controls numbered roughly five and included TRBV5-6, TRBV5-1 and TRBV20-1.

The length of the CDR3 is 14 residues. V was pared by 3 bases and J by 4 bases, with 10 bases between. The TCR beta cDNA libraries carried unique molecular identifiers. TCRdb re-derived calls from the PCR reads in MiXCR, one entry per CDR3 protein. The table has about 770,000 distinct CDR3 sequences, approximately 44% seen once. Sequencing was carried out using blood. This TCR was recovered from a girl between 10 and 17 years old with multiple sclerosis. This chain links TRBV12-3 or TRBV12-4 with TRBJ2-1, with D possibly being TRBD2 (5 bases). CDR3 loop: CASSFSGGYNEQFF. As DNA, the CDR3 is TGTGCCAGCAGTTTCAGCGGCGGATACAATGAGCAGTTCTTC.